A selection of T cell receptor beta chains follows, all from one sample in a study of blood T cell repertoires in COVID-19. Profiled with immunoSEQ multiplex PCR; TCRdb holds only in-frame clones, not every one. The table lists about 200,000 clones, approximately 78% of them singletons, with about 10% in the top ten. Sequencing was performed on peripheral blood. The receptors were gathered from a woman of 80 years or more with acute or convalescent COVID-19. The CDR3 runs from the conserved cysteine through the conserved F or W.

v_call | cdr3_aa
TRBV9 | CASLDRHYNEQFF
TRBV10-1 | CASSESGAPYNEQFF
TRBV5-1 | CASSLGGAQPADTQYF
TRBV30 | CAWGGPDRNTEAFF
TRBV7-2 | CASSLGRGNQPQHF
TRBV2 | CASRALAAPGLEQYF
TRBV5-3 | CARNPGAGQADTQYF
TRBV4-2 | CASSRDLAGPPNTGELFF
TRBV12-3/TRBV12-4 | CASSRDSYGYTF
TRBV19 | CASSIAVNTEAFF
TRBV6-1 | CASSETGDYGYTF
TRBV3-1/TRBV3-2 | CASSQERLAGVSNEQFF
TRBV9 | CASSVGSRTNTGELFF
TRBV10-1 | CASSEFASGGMGEQYF
TRBV28 | CASSPGSYEQYF
TRBV5-4 | CASSLAGSPGTQYF
TRBV7-2 | CASSPGATTNYGYTF
TRBV10-3 | CAISESKASHSSGNTIYF
TRBV11-3 | CASSSRLGGAEETQYF
TRBV13 | CASSFSGTGVRNTIYF
TRBV5-6 | CASSLVFSLGTTSTDTQYF
TRBV19 | CASSIVAGNQPQHF
TRBV5-1 | CASSPGGGLEIMNTEAFF
TRBV6-2/TRBV6-3 | CASSPGTGSGQPQHF
TRBV7-2 | CASSLATGVQNTEAFF
TRBV6-2/TRBV6-3 | CASSYSGGNNQPQHF
TRBV10-3 | CAISETGTSPYNEQFF
TRBV14 | CASSPEAGLGIRDTEAFF
TRBV29-1 | CSVVFYTDTQYF
TRBV5-6 | CASSLLLAGEYF
TRBV30 | CAWSVVQEDYGYTF
TRBV15 | CATSSQVGSNQPQHF
TRBV12-5 | CASGLTVYEQYF
TRBV10-1 | CASTADGANTEAFF
TRBV18 | CASSLGGAGNTEAFF
TRBV6-5 | CASSKTSGAYNEQFF
TRBV12-3/TRBV12-4 | CASSQGLYTEAFF
TRBV29-1 | CSARKGQGEHPTNEKLFF
TRBV6-5 | CASRLQQGRALHF
TRBV30 | CAWSGQGGDGYTF
TRBV18 | CASSPRMEGADSNGYTF
TRBV30 | CAWGAKGRNTEAFF
TRBV5-1 | CASSPGYGGAKGNEQFF
TRBV7-3 | CASSRDTNYGYTF
TRBV19 | CASSISGGSNSPLHF
TRBV5-6 | CASSLGLAVSTDTQYF
TRBV7-3 | CASIKSEREGRTQDTQYF
TRBV6-5 | CASKGGRGAIYEQYF
TRBV6-2/TRBV6-3 | CASSYGGTIEKLFF